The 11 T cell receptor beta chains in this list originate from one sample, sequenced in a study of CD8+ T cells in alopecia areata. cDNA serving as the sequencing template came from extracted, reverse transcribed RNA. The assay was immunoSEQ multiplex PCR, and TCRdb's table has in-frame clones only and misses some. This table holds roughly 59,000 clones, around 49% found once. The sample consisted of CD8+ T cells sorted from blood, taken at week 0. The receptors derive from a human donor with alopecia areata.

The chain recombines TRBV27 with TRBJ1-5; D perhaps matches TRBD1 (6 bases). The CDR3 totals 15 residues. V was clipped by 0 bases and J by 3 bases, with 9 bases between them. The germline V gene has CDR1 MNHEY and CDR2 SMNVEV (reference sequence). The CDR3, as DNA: TGTGCCAGCAGTTTATCTCCAGGGGACAATCAGCCCCAGCATTTT. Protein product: CASSLSPGDNQPQHF.

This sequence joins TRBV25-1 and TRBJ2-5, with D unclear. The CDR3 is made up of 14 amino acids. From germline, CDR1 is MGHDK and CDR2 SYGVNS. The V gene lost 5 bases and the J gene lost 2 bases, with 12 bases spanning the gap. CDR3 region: CASSQIKQQETQYF. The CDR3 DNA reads TGTGCCAGCAGTCAGATTAAACAGCAAGAGACCCAGTACTTC.

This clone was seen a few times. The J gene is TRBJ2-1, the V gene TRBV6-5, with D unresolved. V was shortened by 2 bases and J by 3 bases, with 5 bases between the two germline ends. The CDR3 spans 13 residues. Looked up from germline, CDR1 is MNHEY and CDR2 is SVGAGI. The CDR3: CASSYGGYNEQFF. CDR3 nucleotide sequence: TGTGCCAGCAGTTACGGCGGCTACAATGAGCAGTTCTTC.

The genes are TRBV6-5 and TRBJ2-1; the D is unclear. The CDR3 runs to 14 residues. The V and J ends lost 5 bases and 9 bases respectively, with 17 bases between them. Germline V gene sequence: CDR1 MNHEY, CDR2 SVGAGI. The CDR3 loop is CASSPSLSLVEQFF. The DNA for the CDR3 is TGTGCCAGCAGTCCCTCTCTGAGCTTGGTTGAGCAGTTCTTC.

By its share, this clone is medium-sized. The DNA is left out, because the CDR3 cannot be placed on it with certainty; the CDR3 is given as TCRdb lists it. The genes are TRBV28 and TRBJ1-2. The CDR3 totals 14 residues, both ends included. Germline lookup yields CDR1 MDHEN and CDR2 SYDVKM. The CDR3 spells CASSTSEPFYGYTF.

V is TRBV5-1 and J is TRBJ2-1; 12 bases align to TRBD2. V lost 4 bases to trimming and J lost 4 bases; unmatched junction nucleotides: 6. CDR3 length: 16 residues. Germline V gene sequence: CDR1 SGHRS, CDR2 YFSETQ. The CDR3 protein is CASSTGLAGLYNEQFF. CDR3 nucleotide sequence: TGCGCCAGCAGCACCGGACTAGCGGGACTATACAATGAGCAGTTCTTC.

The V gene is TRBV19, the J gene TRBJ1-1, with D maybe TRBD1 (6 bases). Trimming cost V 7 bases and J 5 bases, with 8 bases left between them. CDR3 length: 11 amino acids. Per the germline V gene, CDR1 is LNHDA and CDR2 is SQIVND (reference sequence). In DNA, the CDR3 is TGTGCCAGTATAGGGGGGACTGAAGCTTTCTTT. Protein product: CASIGGTEAFF.

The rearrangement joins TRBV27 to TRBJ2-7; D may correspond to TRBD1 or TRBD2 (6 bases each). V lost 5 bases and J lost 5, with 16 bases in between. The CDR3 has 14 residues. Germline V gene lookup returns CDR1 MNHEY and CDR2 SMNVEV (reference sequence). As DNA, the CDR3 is TGTGCCAGCAGTGTCAGGGGCGCGGGAAACGAGCAGTACTTC. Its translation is CASSVRGAGNEQYF.

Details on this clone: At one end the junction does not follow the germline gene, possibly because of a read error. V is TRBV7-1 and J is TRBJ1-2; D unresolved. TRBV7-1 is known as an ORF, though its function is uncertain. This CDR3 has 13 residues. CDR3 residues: CASSPLGYYGYTF. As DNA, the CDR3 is TGTGCCAGCAGCCCGTTAGGATACTACGGCTACACCTTC.

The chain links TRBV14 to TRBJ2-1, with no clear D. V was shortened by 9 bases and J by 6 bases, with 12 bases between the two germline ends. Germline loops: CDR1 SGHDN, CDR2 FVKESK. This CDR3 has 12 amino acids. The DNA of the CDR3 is TGTGCCAGTGCCGGAACATTCAATGAGCAGTTCTTC. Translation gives CASAGTFNEQFF.

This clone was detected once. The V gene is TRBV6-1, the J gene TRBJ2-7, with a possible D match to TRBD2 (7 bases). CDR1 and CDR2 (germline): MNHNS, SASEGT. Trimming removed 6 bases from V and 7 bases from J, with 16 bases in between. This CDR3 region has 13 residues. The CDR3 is CASSLGGANEQYF. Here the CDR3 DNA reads TGTGCCAGCAGCTTAGGGGGGGCGAATGAGCAGTACTTC.